This T cell receptor (beta chain) was found in a study of Tregs in tolerant kidney transplant recipients. The study's findings and limits: No direct test of biological reproducibility was done here.

The CDR3 sequence is 14 residues long. With 0 bases removed from V and 2 bases from J, the gap between germline ends came to 7 bases. Some clones are missing from TCRdb's copy, which holds only in-frame ones; the method was immunoSEQ multiplex PCR. This repertoire shows approximately 98,000 clones, around 90% found once; its top ten account for nearly 0.35%. For this clone: Antigen unknown.

The clonotype originates from a human donor who received a combined kidney and bone marrow transplant. V gene TRBV23-1 combines with J gene TRBJ2-5, with a tentative D call TRBD2 (5 bases). TRBV23-1 falls under the ORF class, with uncertain function. Here the sequenced sample was CD4+ T cells from blood, taken before the transplant. Here the CDR3 reads CASSQSREQETQYF. CDR3 DNA: TGCGCCAGCAGTCAATCGAGGGAACAAGAGACCCAGTACTTC.